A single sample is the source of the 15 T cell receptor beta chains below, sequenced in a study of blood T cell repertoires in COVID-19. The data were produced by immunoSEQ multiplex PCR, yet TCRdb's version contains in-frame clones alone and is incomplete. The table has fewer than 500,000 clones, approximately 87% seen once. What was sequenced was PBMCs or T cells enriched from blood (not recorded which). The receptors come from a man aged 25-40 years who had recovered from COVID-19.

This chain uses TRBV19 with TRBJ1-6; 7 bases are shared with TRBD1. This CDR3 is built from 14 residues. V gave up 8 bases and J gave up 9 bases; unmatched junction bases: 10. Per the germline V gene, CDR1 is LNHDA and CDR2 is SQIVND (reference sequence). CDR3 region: CASQPGTVSSPLHF. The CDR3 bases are TGTGCCAGTCAGCCCGGGACAGTCAGTTCACCCCTCCACTTT.

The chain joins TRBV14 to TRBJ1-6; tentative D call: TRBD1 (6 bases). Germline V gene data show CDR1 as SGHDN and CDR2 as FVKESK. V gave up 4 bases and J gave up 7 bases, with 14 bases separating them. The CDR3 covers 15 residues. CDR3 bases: TGTGCCAGCAGCCCCGACAGGCTGGAGAATTCACCCCTCCACTTT. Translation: CASSPDRLENSPLHF.

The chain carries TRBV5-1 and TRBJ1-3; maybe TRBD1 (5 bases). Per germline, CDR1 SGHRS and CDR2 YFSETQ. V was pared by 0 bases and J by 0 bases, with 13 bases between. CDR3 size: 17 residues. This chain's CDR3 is CASSLGSGPSSGNTIYF. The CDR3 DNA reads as TGCGCCAGCAGCTTGGGTTCAGGGCCGTCCTCTGGAAACACCATATATTTT. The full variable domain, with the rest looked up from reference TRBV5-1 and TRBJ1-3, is KAGVTQTPRYLIKTRGQQVTLSCSPISGHRSVSWYQQTPGQGLQFLFEYFSETQRNKGNFPGRFSGRQFSNSRSEMNVSTLELGDSALYLCASSLGSGPSSGNTIYFGEGSWLTVV.

The CDR3 DNA sequence: TGCGCCAGCAGCCATTCAGGGGCTTTGTACGAGCAGTACTTC. Amino acid sequence: CASSHSGALYEQYF. The chain recombines TRBV4-1 with TRBJ2-7, with D tentatively TRBD1 (6 bases). This CDR3 has 14 residues. Trimming stripped 3 bases from V and 4 bases from J, with 13 bases between. Per the germline V gene, CDR1 is MGHRA and CDR2 is YSYEKL.

CDR3 sequence: CASTGPEGLQYF. The CDR3 DNA reads TGTGCCAGCACCGGACCCGAGGGATTGCAGTACTTC. The chain joins TRBV25-1 to TRBJ2-7; D possibly corresponds to TRBD2 (5 bases). CDR3 length: 12 residues. Trimming left V 7 bases short and J 9 bases short, with 16 bases between. Per the germline V gene, CDR1 is MGHDK and CDR2 is SYGVNS.

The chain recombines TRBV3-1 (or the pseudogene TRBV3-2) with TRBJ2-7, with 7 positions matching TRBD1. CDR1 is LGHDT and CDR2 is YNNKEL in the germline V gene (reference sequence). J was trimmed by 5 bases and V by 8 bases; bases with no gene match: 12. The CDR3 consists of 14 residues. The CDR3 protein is CASSNGQARNEQYF. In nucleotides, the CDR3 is TGTGCCAGCTCCAACGGACAGGCTAGAAACGAGCAGTACTTC.

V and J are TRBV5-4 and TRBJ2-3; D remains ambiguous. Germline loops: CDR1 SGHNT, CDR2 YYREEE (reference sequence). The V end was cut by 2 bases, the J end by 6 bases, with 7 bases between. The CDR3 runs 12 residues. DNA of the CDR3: TGTGCCAGCAGCTTACCGAGGGATACGCAGTATTTT. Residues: CASSLPRDTQYF.

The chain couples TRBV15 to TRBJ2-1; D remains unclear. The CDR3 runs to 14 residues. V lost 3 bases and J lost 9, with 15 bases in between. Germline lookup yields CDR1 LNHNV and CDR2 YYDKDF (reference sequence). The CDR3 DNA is TGTGCCACCAGCAGGGCGTCGACAACAAGTGAGCAGTTCTTC. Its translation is CATSRASTTSEQFF. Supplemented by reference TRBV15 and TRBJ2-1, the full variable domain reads DAMVIQNPRYQVTQFGKPVTLSCSQTLNHNVMYWYQQKSSQAPKLLFHYYDKDFNNEADTPDNFQSRRPNTSFCFLDIRSPGLGDTAMYLCATSRASTTSEQFFGPGTRLTVL.

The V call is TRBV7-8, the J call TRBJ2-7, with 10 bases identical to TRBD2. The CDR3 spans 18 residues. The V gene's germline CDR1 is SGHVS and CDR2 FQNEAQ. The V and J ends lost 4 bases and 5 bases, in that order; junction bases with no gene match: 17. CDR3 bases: TGTGCCAGCAGCTGGAAGGTGGGCAGCGGGGGGGCTGTAAACGAGCAGTACTTC. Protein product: CASSWKVGSGGAVNEQYF.

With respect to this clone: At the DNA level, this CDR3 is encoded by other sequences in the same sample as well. The DNA of the CDR3 is TGCAGCGTTGGCGGCGGAAACACCATATATTTT. This encodes CSVGGGNTIYF. This chain uses TRBV29-1 with TRBJ1-3; D gene ambiguous. Germline lookup yields CDR1 SQVTM and CDR2 ANQGSEA. This CDR3 has 11 residues. Trimming removed 4 bases at V and 4 bases at J, with 5 bases between.

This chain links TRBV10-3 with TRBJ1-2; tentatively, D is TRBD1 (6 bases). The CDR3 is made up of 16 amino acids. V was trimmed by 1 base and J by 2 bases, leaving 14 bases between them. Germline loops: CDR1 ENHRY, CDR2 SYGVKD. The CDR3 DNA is TGTGCCATCAGTGAGTTACGGGGGGCACCAAACTATGGCTACACCTTC. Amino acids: CAISELRGAPNYGYTF.

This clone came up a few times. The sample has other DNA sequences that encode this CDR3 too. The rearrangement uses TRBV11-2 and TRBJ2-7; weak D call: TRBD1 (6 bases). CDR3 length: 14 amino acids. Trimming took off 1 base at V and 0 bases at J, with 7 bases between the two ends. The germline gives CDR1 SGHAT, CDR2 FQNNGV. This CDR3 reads CASSLGTVSYEQYF. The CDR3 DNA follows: TGTGCCAGCAGCTTAGGGACAGTCTCCTACGAGCAGTACTTC.

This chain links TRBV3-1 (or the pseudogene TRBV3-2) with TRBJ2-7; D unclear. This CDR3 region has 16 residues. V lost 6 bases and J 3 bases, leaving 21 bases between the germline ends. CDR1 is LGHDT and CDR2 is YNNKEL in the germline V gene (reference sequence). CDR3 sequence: CASSIVTRNLGYEQYF. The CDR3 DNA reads TGTGCCAGCAGTATCGTGACTCGCAATCTGGGCTACGAGCAGTACTTC.

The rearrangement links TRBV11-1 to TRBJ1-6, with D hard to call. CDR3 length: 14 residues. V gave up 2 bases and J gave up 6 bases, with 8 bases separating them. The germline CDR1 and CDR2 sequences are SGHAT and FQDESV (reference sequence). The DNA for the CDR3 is TGTGCCAGCAGCTTAACTACTAGTAATTCACCCCTCCACTTT. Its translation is CASSLTTSNSPLHF.

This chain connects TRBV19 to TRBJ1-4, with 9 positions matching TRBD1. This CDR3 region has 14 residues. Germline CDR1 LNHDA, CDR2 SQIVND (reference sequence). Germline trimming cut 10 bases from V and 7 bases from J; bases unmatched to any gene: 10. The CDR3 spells CATLDRGRSEKLFF. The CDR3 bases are TGTGCCACCCTCGACAGGGGGAGGTCTGAAAAACTGTTTTTT. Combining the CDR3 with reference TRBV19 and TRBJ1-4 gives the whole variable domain DGGITQSPKYLFRKEGQNVTLSCEQNLNHDAMYWYRQDPGQGLRLIYYSQIVNDFQKGDIAEGYSVSREKKESFPLTVTSAQKNPTAFYLCATLDRGRSEKLFFGSGTQLSVL.